This T cell receptor (beta chain) was obtained from a study of T-cell reconstitution after alpha-beta-depleted transplantation in children. The CDR3 totals 12 residues. Germline CDR1 is SEHNR and CDR2 is FQNEAQ (reference sequence). V was clipped by 6 bases and J by 2 bases, with 7 bases between them. Preparing the TCRbeta library involved the use of unique molecular identifiers. TCRdb used MiXCR to reprocess the PCR reads, holding one entry per CDR3 protein. Of fewer than 400,000 distinct CDR3 sequences listed, about a fifth are singletons. This clonotype was seen a few times. The material sequenced was PBMCs from the stem cell graft donor, taken from the stem cell graft. This receptor was identified in a human donor who donated a stem cell graft to a child with acute myeloid leukemia. The chain recombines TRBV7-9 with TRBJ1-2; no definite D call. Written as DNA, the CDR3 is TGTGCCAGCAGTCGGGTAAACTATGGCTACACCTTC. Amino acid sequence: CASSRVNYGYTF.